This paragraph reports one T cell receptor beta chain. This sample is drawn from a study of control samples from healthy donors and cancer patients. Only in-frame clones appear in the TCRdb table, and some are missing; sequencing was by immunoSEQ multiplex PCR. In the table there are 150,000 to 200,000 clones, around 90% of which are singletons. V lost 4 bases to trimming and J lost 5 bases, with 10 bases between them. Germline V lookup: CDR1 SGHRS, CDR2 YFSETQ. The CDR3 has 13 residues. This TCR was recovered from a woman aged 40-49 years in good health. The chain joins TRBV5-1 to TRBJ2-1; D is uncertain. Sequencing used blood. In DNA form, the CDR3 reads TGCGCCAGCAGCCCAACCCTGGACAATGAGCAGTTCTTC. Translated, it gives CASSPTLDNEQFF. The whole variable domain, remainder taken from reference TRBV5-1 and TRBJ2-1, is KAGVTQTPRYLIKTRGQQVTLSCSPISGHRSVSWYQQTPGQGLQFLFEYFSETQRNKGNFPGRFSGRQFSNSRSEMNVSTLELGDSALYLCASSPTLDNEQFFGPGTRLTVL.